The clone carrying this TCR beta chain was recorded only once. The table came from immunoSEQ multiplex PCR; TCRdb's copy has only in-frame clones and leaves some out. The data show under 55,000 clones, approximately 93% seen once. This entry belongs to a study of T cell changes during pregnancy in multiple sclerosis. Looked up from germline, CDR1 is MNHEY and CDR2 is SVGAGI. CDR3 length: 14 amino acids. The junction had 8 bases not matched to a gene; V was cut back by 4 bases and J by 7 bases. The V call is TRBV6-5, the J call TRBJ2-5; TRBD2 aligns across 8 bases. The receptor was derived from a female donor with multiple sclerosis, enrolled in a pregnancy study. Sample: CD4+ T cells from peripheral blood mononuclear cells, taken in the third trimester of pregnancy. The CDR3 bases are TGTGCCAGCAGTTCCCCAGCGGGGGTATCGACCCAGTACTTC. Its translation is CASSSPAGVSTQYF.